The T cell receptor beta chain under discussion was sequenced for a study of cytomegalovirus exposure and HLA in healthy donors. PCR was performed using 60 Vbeta and 13 Jbeta primers. The repertoire was sequenced with immunoSEQ multiplex PCR; TCRdb's copy has only in-frame clones and lacks some. The repertoire holds over 110,000 clones, with 82% as singletons. CDR1 is MNHEY and CDR2 is SMNVEV in the germline V gene (reference sequence). V was shortened by 2 bases and J by 3 bases, with 8 bases between the two germline ends. The CDR3 contains 14 residues. This clone was observed a few times. The rearrangement joins TRBV27 to TRBJ1-5; tentatively, D is TRBD1 (6 bases). This TCR was sampled from a male donor in good health and CMV-seronegative. The source material was PBMCs. The CDR3 DNA reads as TGTGCCAGCAGTTTAAGACAGGCCAATCAGCCCCAGCATTTT. Encoded protein: CASSLRQANQPQHF.